The entry that follows covers one T cell receptor (beta chain) sequence. This sample is drawn from a study of blood T cell repertoires in COVID-19. CDR1 and CDR2 (germline): MNHEY, SVGAGI. CDR3 length: 15 residues. V was clipped by 2 bases and J by 1 base, with 8 bases between them. Using immunoSEQ multiplex PCR, the repertoire was profiled, and TCRdb retains in-frame clones only, with some absent. The repertoire holds under 250,000 clones, with 65% to 85% as singletons. V gene TRBV6-5 combines with J gene TRBJ2-2; no clear D. Sequenced sample: peripheral blood. This TCR derives from a woman in her sixties or seventies with acute or convalescent COVID-19. CDR3 sequence (DNA): TGTGCCAGCAGTTACGACTGGAAGAACACCGGGGAGCTGTTTTTT. Residues: CASSYDWKNTGELFF.